This T cell receptor beta chain was recorded in a study of blood T cell repertoires in COVID-19. The CDR3 is 15 amino acids. Trimming took off 6 bases at V and 2 bases at J, with 11 bases between the two ends. Germline CDR1 reads MNHEY; CDR2 reads SVGAGI. This clone showed up just once. In the original workflow: Nucleated cell counts were estimated from reference gene primer amplification. Repertoires were generated with immunoSEQ multiplex PCR, while TCRdb's copy carries only in-frame clones and drops some. Clone size and the V and J calls come from that table; the DNA yielded D and trimming. The sample consists of about 200,000 clones, 85% to 90% of them appearing once. The Seattle patients joined while their infection was active and were tracked longitudinally afterward.

The sample taken for sequencing was peripheral blood. The source of this sequence is a woman in her forties or fifties with COVID-19, enrolled during active disease. The chain has TRBV6-5 and TRBJ2-6; possibly TRBD1 for D (6 bases). The CDR3 region is CASRHDRPGANVLTF. The CDR3, as DNA: TGTGCCAGCAGACACGACAGGCCTGGGGCCAACGTCCTGACTTTC.